This T cell receptor (beta chain) was found in a study of T cell repertoires in cytomegalovirus infection. On the study more broadly: Recently identified HLA-C-restricted CMV epitopes were among the peptides used. CMV infection plus the matching HLA type was flagged by public TCR beta signatures.

J was trimmed by 3 bases and V by 1 base; bases with no gene match: 9. Germline lookup yields CDR1 LGHNA and CDR2 YSLEER. There are 17 residues in the CDR3. To note about this clonotype: What it recognizes is unknown.

Via MiXCR, TCRdb re-called the reads, giving one row per CDR3 protein. Of about 830,000 distinct CDR3 sequences in the sample, about 30% were seen once. Notes on the study in general: Ex vivo, HLA-C-restricted CMV-specific TCR beta clonotypes prevailed over the rest of the response. Carriers of CMV plus the relevant HLA were identified by cumulative public TCR beta family frequency.

This rearrangement joins TRBV4-3 to TRBJ2-3; 8 nucleotides align to TRBD2. The TCR originated in a human donor in good health (CMV status not recorded). Some clones in this sample may be carry-over from other donors' samples. Sequencing was performed on cultured CD8+ T cells from PBMCs, taken from culture after CMV antigen stimulation. The CDR3 DNA reads as TGCGCCAGCAGCCAAGCCCTTAGCGGGGATGGGACAGATACGCAGTATTTT. It is translated as CASSQALSGDGTDTQYF.